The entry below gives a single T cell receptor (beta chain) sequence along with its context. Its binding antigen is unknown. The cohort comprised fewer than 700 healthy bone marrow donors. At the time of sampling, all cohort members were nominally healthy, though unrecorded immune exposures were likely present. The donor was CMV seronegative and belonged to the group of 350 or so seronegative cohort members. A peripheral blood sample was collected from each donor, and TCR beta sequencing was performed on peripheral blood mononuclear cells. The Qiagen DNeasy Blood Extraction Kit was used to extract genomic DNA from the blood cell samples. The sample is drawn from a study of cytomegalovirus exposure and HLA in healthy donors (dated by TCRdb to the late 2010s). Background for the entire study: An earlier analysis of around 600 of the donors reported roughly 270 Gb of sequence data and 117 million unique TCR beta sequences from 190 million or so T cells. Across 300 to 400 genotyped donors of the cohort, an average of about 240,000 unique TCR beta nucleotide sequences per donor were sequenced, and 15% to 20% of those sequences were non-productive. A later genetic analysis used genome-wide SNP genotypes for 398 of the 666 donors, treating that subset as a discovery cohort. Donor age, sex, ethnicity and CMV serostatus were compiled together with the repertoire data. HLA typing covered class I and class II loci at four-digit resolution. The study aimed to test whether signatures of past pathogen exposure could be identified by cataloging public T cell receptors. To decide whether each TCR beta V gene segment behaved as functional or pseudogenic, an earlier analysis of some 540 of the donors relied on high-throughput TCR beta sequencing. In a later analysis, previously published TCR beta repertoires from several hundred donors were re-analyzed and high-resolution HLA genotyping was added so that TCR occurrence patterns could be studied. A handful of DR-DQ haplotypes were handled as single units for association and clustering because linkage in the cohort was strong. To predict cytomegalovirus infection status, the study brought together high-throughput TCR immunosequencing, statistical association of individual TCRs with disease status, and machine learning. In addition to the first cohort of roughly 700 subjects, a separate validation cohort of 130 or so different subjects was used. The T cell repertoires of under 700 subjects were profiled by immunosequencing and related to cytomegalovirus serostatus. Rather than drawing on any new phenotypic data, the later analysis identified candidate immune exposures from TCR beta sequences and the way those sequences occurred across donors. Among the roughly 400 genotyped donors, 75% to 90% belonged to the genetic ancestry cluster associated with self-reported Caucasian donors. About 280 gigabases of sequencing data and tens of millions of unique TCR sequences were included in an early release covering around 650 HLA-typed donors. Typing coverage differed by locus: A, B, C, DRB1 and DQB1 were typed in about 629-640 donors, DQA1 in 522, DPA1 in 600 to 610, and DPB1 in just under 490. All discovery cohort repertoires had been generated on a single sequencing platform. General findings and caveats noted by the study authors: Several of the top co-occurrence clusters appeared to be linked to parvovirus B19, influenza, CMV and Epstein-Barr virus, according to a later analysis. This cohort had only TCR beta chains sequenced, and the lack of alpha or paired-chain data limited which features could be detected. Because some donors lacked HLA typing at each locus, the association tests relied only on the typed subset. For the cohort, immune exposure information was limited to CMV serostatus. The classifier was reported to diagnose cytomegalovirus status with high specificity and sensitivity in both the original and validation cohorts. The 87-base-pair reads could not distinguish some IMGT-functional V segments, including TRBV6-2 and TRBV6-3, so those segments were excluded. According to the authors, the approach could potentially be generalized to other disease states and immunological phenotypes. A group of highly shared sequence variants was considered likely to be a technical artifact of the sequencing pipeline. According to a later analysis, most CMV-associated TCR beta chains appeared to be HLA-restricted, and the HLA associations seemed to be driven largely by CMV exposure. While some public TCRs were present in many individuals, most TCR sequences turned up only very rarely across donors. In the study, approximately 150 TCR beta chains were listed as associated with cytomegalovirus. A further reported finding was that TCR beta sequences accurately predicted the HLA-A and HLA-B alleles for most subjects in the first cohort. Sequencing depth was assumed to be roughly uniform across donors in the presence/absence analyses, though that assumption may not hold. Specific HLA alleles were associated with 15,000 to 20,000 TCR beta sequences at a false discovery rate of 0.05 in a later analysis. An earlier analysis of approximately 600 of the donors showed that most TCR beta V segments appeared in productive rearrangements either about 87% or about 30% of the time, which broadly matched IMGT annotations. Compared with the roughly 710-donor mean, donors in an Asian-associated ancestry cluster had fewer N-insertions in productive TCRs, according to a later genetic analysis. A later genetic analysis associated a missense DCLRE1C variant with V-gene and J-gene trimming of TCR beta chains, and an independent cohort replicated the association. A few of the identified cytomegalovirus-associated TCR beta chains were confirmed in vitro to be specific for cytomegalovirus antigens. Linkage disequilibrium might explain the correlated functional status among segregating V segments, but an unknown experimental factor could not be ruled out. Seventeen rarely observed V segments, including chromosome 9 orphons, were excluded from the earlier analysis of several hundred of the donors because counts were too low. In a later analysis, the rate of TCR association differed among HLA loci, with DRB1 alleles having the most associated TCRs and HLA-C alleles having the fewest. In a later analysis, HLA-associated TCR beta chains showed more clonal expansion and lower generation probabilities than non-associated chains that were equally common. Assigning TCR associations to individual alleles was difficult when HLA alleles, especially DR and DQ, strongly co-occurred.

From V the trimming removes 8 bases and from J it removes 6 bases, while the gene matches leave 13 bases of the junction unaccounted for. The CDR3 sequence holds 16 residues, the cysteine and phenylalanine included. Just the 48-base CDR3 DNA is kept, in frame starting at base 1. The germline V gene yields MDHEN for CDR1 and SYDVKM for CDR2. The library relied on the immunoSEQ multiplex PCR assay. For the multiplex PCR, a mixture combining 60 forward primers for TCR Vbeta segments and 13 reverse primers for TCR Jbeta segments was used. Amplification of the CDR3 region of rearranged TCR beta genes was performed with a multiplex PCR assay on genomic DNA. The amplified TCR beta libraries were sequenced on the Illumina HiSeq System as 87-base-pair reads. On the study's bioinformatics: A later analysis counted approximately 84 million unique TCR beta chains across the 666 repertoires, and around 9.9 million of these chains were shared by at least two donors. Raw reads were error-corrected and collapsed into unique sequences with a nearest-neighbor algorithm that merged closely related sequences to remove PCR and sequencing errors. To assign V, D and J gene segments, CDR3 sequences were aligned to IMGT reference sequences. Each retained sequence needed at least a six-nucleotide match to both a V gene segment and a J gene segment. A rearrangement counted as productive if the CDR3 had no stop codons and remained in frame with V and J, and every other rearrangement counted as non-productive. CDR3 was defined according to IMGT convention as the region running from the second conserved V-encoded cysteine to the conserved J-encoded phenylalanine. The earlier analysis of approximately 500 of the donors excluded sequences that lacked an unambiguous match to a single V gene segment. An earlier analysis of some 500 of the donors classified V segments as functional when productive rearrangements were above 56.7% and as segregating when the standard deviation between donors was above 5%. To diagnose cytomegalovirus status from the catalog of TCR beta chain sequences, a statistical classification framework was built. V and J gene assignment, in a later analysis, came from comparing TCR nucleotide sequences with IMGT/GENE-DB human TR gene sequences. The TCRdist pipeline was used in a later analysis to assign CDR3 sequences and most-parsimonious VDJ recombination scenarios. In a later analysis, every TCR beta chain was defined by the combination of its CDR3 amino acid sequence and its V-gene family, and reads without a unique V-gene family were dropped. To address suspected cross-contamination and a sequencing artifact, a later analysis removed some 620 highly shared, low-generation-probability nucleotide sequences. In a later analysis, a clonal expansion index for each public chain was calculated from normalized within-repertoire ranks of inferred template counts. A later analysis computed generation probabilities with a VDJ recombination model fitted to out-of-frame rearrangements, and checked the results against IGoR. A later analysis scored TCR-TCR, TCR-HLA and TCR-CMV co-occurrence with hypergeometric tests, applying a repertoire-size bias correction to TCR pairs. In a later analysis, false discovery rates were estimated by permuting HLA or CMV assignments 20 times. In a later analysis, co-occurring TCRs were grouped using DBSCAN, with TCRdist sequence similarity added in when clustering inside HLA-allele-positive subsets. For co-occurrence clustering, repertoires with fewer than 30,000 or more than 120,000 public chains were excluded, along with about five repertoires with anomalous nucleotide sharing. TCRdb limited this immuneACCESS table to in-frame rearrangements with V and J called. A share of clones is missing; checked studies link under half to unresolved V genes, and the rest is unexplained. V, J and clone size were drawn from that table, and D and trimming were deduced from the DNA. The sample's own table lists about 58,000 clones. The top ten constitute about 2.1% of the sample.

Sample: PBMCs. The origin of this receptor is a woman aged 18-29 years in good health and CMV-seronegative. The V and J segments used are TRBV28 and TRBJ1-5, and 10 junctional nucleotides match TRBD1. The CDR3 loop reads CASGPSGTGDPQPQHF. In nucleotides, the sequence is TGTGCCAGCGGCCCTTCCGGGACAGGGGACCCTCAGCCCCAGCATTTT.